The entry that follows covers one TCR beta chain sequence. The antigen is not known. PCR amplification relied on 60 Vbeta primers (plus 13 Jbeta primers). Per the original methods: In a later analysis, about 9.9 million of tens of millions of unique beta chains occurred in at least two donors. Profiled with immunoSEQ multiplex PCR; TCRdb holds only in-frame clones, not every one. V and J calls and clone size follow that table, whereas D and trimming were derived from the DNA. The profile shows tens of thousands of clones, approximately 74% of them singletons. With V trimmed by 5 bases and J by 5 bases, 5 bases remained unmatched. CDR1 and CDR2 from the germline V gene are SGHAT and FQNNGV. This CDR3 is built from 15 residues. This specimen belongs to a study of cytomegalovirus exposure and HLA in healthy donors. Study-wide findings and caveats: Later analysis demonstrated an association between a missense DCLRE1C variant and TCR beta V- and J-gene trimming. Some segments of the V type, notably TRBV6-2 and TRBV6-3, were excluded as indistinguishable. The classifier reportedly diagnosed cytomegalovirus status with high sensitivity and specificity.

The sample comprised PBMCs. The TCR originated in a man aged 25 to 40 in good health and CMV-seronegative. The chain links TRBV11-2 to TRBJ2-5, with 13 bases lining up with TRBD2. In DNA, the CDR3 is TGTGCCAGCAGCCGGGGACTAGCGGGATGGGAGACCCAGTACTTC. Residues: CASSRGLAGWETQYF.